There are many counts of the clone carrying this T cell receptor beta chain. Its antigen is unknown. The sample belongs to a study of naive and memory T cell subsets. General study results and limits: Diversity fell and Gini index rose from naive through CM, EM, EMRA. No ground truth validated the naive and memory repertoire findings. A clonotype means one alpha or beta sequence, not an alpha/beta pair. Especially in CD8 cells, naive repertoires contained a few larger clonotypes, possibly CD45RA-re-expressing memory cells.

Two oligonucleotides, mixed equimolar, formed the beta constant-region primer covering TRBC1 and TRBC2. The ligated cDNA underwent four PCR rounds using SP2 and nested alpha and beta constant-region primers. A 12-nucleotide UMI and the SP2 primer were added to the cDNA 3' end by oligonucleotide ligation. TCRdb analysed the UMI-ligation and nested PCR reads with MiXCR anew, one entry per CDR3 protein. The sample has roughly 83,000 distinct CDR3 sequences, 10% to 12% seen once. Germline lookup yields CDR1 SGHTA and CDR2 FQGNSA. V trimming: 0 bases; J trimming: 0 bases; junction bases outside the gene matches: 2. CDR3 size: 17 residues.

The chain carries TRBV7-2 and TRBJ2-6; TRBD1 agrees at 7 bases. The sequenced sample consisted of naive CD4+ T cells from blood. The TCR comes from a human donor in good health. CDR3 amino acids: CASSLATGPSGANVLTF. The CDR3 nucleotides read TGTGCCAGCAGCTTAGCGACAGGGCCCTCTGGGGCCAACGTCCTGACTTTC.